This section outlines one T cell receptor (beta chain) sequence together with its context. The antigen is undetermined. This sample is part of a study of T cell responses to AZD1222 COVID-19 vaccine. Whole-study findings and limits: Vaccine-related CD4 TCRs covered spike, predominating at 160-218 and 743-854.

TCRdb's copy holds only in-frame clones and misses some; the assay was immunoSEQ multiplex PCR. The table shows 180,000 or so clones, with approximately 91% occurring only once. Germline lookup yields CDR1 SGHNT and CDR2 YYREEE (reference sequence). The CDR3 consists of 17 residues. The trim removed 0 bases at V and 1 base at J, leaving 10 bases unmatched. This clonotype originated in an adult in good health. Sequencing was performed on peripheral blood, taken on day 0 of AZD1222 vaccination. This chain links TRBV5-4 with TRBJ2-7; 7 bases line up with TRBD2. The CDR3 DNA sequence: TGTGCCAGCAGCTTGGGGGGAGTAGGGGAGGGATCCTACGAGCAGTACTTC. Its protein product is CASSLGGVGEGSYEQYF.